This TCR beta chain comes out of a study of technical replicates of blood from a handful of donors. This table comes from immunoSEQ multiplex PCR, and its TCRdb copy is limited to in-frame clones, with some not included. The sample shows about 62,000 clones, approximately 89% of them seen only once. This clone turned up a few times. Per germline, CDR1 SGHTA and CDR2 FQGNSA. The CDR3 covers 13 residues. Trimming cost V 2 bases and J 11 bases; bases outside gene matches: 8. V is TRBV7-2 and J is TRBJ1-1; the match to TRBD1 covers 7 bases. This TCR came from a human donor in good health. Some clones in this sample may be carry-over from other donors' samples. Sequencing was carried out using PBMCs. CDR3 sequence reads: CASSLRGQVWAFF. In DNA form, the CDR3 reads TGTGCCAGCAGCTTAAGGGGGCAGGTTTGGGCTTTCTTT.